This paragraph reports one T cell receptor beta chain. Which antigen it targets is not known. No clone much larger than this one lies a single base away; base qualities are absent. CDR1 and CDR2 are read off the germline V gene (reference sequence) as LNHDA and SQIVND. The CDR3 holds 13 amino acids from the cysteine to the phenylalanine. Solely the CDR3 DNA is kept, with 39 bases framed from the first base. The germline ends are 18 bases apart after V is trimmed by 9 bases and J by 6 bases. Genomic DNA was isolated using the Qiagen DNeasy kit from unsorted PBMCs as well as from negatively selected CD4+ and CD8+ fractions. Amplification of TCR beta CDR3 regions was done by immunoSEQ multiplex PCR with primers that anneal to V and J segments. A synthetic immune receptor repertoire was used to minimize amplification bias, and any residual bias was removed computationally once sequencing was done. The authors' analysis ran thus. Custom Python scripts were used to quantify repertoire diversity as the Shannon entropy index. The unsorted, CD4+ and CD8+ repertoires were each analyzed separately, with the exception of combined analyses, where CD4+ and CD8+ sequences were merged in silico. Clonal expansion was defined as a frequency increase of at least 2-fold after treatment compared with C1D1, and clones undetected at baseline were assigned a pseudocount of 0.5. Singleton clones were defined as clones with 0 or 1 copy at C1D1, and non-singleton clones were defined as clones with 2 or more copies. Clones expanded in unsorted samples were assigned a CD4+, CD8+ or unknown annotation through matching of protein sequences in sorted samples from the same patient. Wilcoxon tests were applied to paired samples to test diversity changes from C1D1 to C4D1. The table was pulled from immuneACCESS by TCRdb, which kept in-frame rearrangements only. Such tables lose some clones; where checked, under half of the loss comes from unresolved V genes, and the rest has no known cause. Clone size and the V and J calls come from that table; the DNA yielded D and trimming. This sample is represented by roughly 100,000 clones; around four fifths of them were singletons. Together, the top ten hold 9.4% of the sample.

The sample's time point label is to be understood as: cycle 4 day 1 (C4D1), after more than five weeks of nivolumab. Relapse after autologous stem cell transplantation had occurred in all trial patients, and cohorts A, B and C were distinguished by prior brentuximab vedotin exposure. The trial cohort included 50 or so patients with relapsed/refractory classical Hodgkin lymphoma, and each patient had a best overall response of complete response, partial response or progressive disease. Single-agent nivolumab was administered to trial patients in the multi-cohort phase II CheckMate 205 trial. Best overall response was determined by an independent review committee according to the 2007 International Working Group response criteria. Trial PBMCs were collected just before the start of nivolumab (C1D1) and during therapy at cycle 2 day 1 and cycle 4 day 1. Peripheral blood was collected in 8 mL Vacutainer Cell Preparation Tubes, from which PBMCs were isolated by centrifugation and then cryopreserved.

This sample stems from a study of PD-1 blockade in classical Hodgkin lymphoma (dated by TCRdb to the early 2020s). Background for the entire study: Nivolumab dosing was 3 mg/kg intravenously every 2 weeks, continuing until either disease progression or unacceptable toxicity. The study used TCR beta sequencing and CyTOF to define a peripheral blood immune signature of response to PD-1 blockade in classical Hodgkin lymphoma.

Paper-wide results and their limitations: Baseline TCR diversity was reported as lower in newly diagnosed patients than in healthy donors, and lower still in relapsed/refractory patients. CD4+ but not CD8+ TCR diversity rose significantly by C4D1 (p=0.0027 vs p=0.16), most apparent in complete responders (p=0.02). Only a single clinical trial cohort was studied, and what caused the repertoire differences, possibly disease activity or prior therapy, remained undefined. Patients starting nivolumab less than 1 year after ASCT had lower diversity and were excluded from later analyses to avoid confounding by immune reconstitution. Trial patients achieving complete response had baseline diversity similar to newly diagnosed patients, whereas partial responders and progressors had significantly lower diversity.

The sequence was collected from a human donor with classical Hodgkin lymphoma. Rearrangement joined TRBV19 to TRBJ2-7; TRBD2 is a possible D gene, resting on 5 matching bases. The material was peripheral blood mononuclear cells (PBMCs), obtained before the fourth cycle of nivolumab. The encoded CDR3 is CASRRTAAGEQYF. The DNA sequence is given as TGTGCCAGCCGCCGGACTGCAGCCGGCGAGCAGTACTTC.